Below, 10 T cell receptor beta chains from the same sample are listed, as sequenced in a study of T-cell memory formation after mild COVID-19. TCRdb re-derived calls from the 5' RACE reads in MiXCR, one entry per CDR3 protein. The sample records a few hundred thousand distinct CDR3 sequences, around 16% being singletons. The sequencing sample was made of PBMCs or a T cell subset sorted from them (not recorded which). The receptors were sampled from a man younger than 30 who had mild COVID-19 (a few samples of this study predate the infection). Cell type and time point are not known.

This chain uses TRBV6-5 with TRBJ2-5; D unclear. Between the trimmed V and J ends, which lost 6 bases and 1 base, there was a span of 12 bases. The CDR3 has 14 amino acids. The germline gives CDR1 MNHEY, CDR2 SVGAGI. CDR3 region: CASRVGRTQETQYF. The CDR3 nucleotides are TGTGCCAGCAGGGTCGGCAGGACCCAAGAGACCCAGTACTTC.

This chain uses TRBV4-2 with TRBJ1-2, with 7 bases that match TRBD1. The CDR3 consists of 14 residues. Losses at the gene ends were 0 bases for V and 3 bases for J; bases not matched to a gene: 1. Germline CDR1 and CDR2: LGHNA and YNFKEQ. CDR3 nucleotide sequence: TGTGCCAGCAGCCAAGAGGGACAGTACTATGGCTACACCTTC. This encodes CASSQEGQYYGYTF.

This clonotype appeared a few times. The chain links TRBV6-2 or TRBV6-3 to TRBJ1-5; TRBD1 is a possible D gene (5 bases). Germline CDR1 and CDR2: MNHEY and SVGEGT. The CDR3 loop spans 17 amino acids. The germline V and J ends were trimmed by 2 bases and 6 bases, with 20 bases remaining between them. CDR3 sequence: CASSYPPLLRDAQPQHF. CDR3 bases: TGTGCCAGCAGTTACCCCCCTCTCCTCAGGGATGCTCAGCCCCAGCATTTT.

This clonotype was detected only a few times. This sequence joins TRBV9 and TRBJ2-3; TRBD1 is a possible D gene (5 bases). CDR1 is SGDLS and CDR2 is YYNGEE in the germline V gene. The CDR3 is 14 amino acids. Trimming removed 0 bases at V and 4 bases at J, with 9 bases between. In DNA, the CDR3 is TGTGCCAGCAGCGTAGTCCCAGGGTCAGATACGCAGTATTTT. As protein: CASSVVPGSDTQYF.

The chain uses TRBV5-1 and TRBJ1-2, with D possibly TRBD1 on 5 matching bases. The CDR3 contains 13 residues. Deletions cut 7 bases from V and 6 bases from J, with 16 bases between. Germline V CDR1 and CDR2: SGHRS, YFSETQ. The CDR3 DNA reads as TGCGCCAGCTTGGGGGGGGAGGGCCATGGCTACACCTTC. Residues: CASLGGEGHGYTF.

The rearrangement links TRBV7-2 to TRBJ2-5, with 7 positions matching TRBD1. This CDR3 spans 14 amino acids. The junction had 7 bases not matched to a gene; V was cut back by 5 bases and J by 4 bases. Per germline, CDR1 SGHTA and CDR2 FQGNSA. The CDR3 loop is CASSRDRVGETQYF. The CDR3 region has the DNA TGTGCCAGCAGCCGCGACAGGGTAGGAGAGACCCAGTACTTC.

The rearrangement uses TRBV5-1 and TRBJ2-3; tentative D call: TRBD1 (6 bases). The CDR3 length is 14 residues. CDR1 is SGHRS, CDR2 YFSETQ, per germline. V was shortened by 4 bases and J by 0 bases, with 9 bases between the two germline ends. As DNA, the CDR3 is TGCGCCAGCAGCAACAGGGACAGCACAGATACGCAGTATTTT. Protein product: CASSNRDSTDTQYF.

This clonotype was picked up many times. This chain's CDR3 is CASSFRDRGLNEQFF. CDR3 DNA sequence: TGCGCCAGCAGCTTCCGGGACAGGGGGCTCAATGAGCAGTTCTTC. The V gene is TRBV5-1, the J gene TRBJ2-1; 12 nucleotides align to TRBD1. Germline-derived CDR1 and CDR2 are SGHRS and YFSETQ. CDR3 length equals 15 residues. V dropped 2 bases and J dropped 6; count of bases not matched to a gene: 3.

The gene calls are TRBV18 and TRBJ2-5; no definite D call. The CDR3 totals 13 residues. Germline V gene data show CDR1 as KGHSH and CDR2 as LQKENI. V lost 6 bases and J 1 base, leaving 9 bases between the germline ends. CDR3 coding DNA: TGTGCCAGCTCGTGGGCGTTCCAAGAGACCCAGTACTTC. Protein: CASSWAFQETQYF.

This clonotype came up once. The chain is built from TRBV20-1 and TRBJ1-5; D not resolved. The CDR3 loop spans 14 amino acids. Germline V gene lookup returns CDR1 DFQATT and CDR2 SNEGSKA (reference sequence). Trimming took off 0 bases at V and 2 bases at J, with 8 bases between the two ends. The CDR3 DNA sequence: TGCAGTGCTAGAGAGGGAAATGGCAATCAGCCCCAGCATTTT. Translated, it gives CSAREGNGNQPQHF.